These 17 T cell receptor beta chains originate from one sample sequenced in a study of blood T cells in healthy people across ages. For the second PCR, which ran for about 7 to 11 cycles, a sample-barcoded 5' primer and a J-beta primer mix were used. MiXCR, applied by TCRdb to the 5' RACE reads, yields one record per CDR3 protein. Of 600,000 or so distinct CDR3 sequences listed, roughly 31% were seen once; the top ten hold 15% to 18%. Sequencing used blood. The receptors were sampled from a woman older than 75 in good health.

This clonotype has a count of ten or more. J is TRBJ2-3 and V is TRBV20-1, with 8 bases that match TRBD1. CDR1 DFQATT and CDR2 SNEGSKA come from the germline V gene (reference sequence). The CDR3 contains 16 residues. The junction had 8 bases not matched to a gene; V was cut back by 1 base and J by 2 bases. The CDR3 spells CSARGHTGGTTDTQYF. CDR3 nucleotide sequence: TGCAGTGCTAGAGGTCACACAGGGGGGACCACAGATACGCAGTATTTT.

The chain is built from TRBV9 and TRBJ1-2, with 7 bases identical to TRBD1. Germline CDR1 is SGDLS and CDR2 is YYNGEE. V shed 6 bases and J 4 bases; nucleotides not matched to a gene: 3. This CDR3 has 12 residues. The CDR3 sequence: CASKQGTYGYTF. CDR3 coding DNA: TGTGCCAGCAAACAGGGGACCTATGGCTACACCTTC.

The chain has TRBV5-1 and TRBJ1-4; 8 bases agree with TRBD1. The junction had 9 bases not matched to a gene; V was cut back by 4 bases and J by 4 bases. CDR3 length: 16 residues. Per germline, CDR1 SGHRS and CDR2 YFSETQ. The DNA of the CDR3 is TGCGCCAGCAGCCCCTTCGGACAGGGCGGTAATGAAAAACTGTTTTTT. Its protein is CASSPFGQGGNEKLFF.

This clonotype was seen many times. The chain links TRBV7-6 to TRBJ1-1, with D possibly being TRBD1 (6 bases). Germline assignment: CDR1 SGHVS and CDR2 FNYEAQ. Trimming shortened V by 5 bases and J by 6 bases, and 19 bases separated the two germline ends. This CDR3 comprises 15 residues. The CDR3 is CASSRTGTDDAEAFF. Here the CDR3 DNA reads TGTGCCAGCAGCCGAACAGGGACGGACGACGCTGAAGCTTTCTTT.

In its sample, this clonotype was seen many times. The chain employs TRBV20-1 and TRBJ2-7; D possibly corresponds to TRBD2 (6 bases). Germline values: CDR1 DFQATT, CDR2 SNEGSKA (reference sequence). This CDR3 spans 17 amino acids. V shed 2 bases and J shed 1 base, with 21 bases lying between them. CDR3 nucleotides: TGCAGTGCTAGACGGGCGGGCAGAGGAGGGCTTTCCTACGAGCAGTACTTC. This gives the protein CSARRAGRGGLSYEQYF.

V is TRBV20-1 and J is TRBJ1-1; D unclear. Germline-derived CDR1 and CDR2 are DFQATT and SNEGSKA (reference sequence). The V gene lost 6 bases and the J gene lost 1 base, with 12 bases spanning the gap. CDR3 size: 13 residues. The CDR3, as DNA: TGCAGTGCCCCCCGGACTCAGAACACTGAAGCTTTCTTT. Its protein is CSAPRTQNTEAFF.

The V and J genes are TRBV10-3 and TRBJ2-7; D may match TRBD1 or TRBD2 (6 bases each). CDR1 is ENHRY, CDR2 SYGVKD, per germline. V was clipped by 6 bases and J by 2 bases, with 8 bases between them. This CDR3 is built from 12 residues. CDR3 sequence reads: CAISGGTYEQYF. DNA of the CDR3: TGTGCCATCAGCGGGGGCACCTACGAGCAGTACTTC.

This clonotype was counted ten times or more. This chain links TRBV7-2 with TRBJ1-2, with D possibly matching TRBD1 (5 bases). The CDR3 sequence is 16 residues long. The germline V and J ends were trimmed by 5 bases and 8 bases, with 24 bases remaining between them. CDR1 and CDR2 (germline): SGHTA, FQGNSA. CDR3 coding DNA: TGTGCCAGCAGCGGCGGCAGGGTTATTTCCTTGGGGGGCTACACCTTC. The encoded protein is CASSGGRVISLGGYTF. Full variable domain (remainder filled in from reference TRBV7-2 and TRBJ1-2): GAGVSQSPSNKVTEKGKDVELRCDPISGHTALYWYRQSLGQGLEFLIYFQGNSAPDKSGLPSDRFSAERTGGSVSTLTIQRTQQEDSAVYLCASSGGRVISLGGYTFGSGTRLTVV.

For this clonotype: Possible read error: a much larger clone is one base away. This chain uses TRBV7-9 with TRBJ2-1, with D possibly being TRBD2 (6 bases). The CDR3 runs to 13 residues. Germline V CDR1 and CDR2: SEHNR, FQNEAQ (reference sequence). Here the CDR3 reads CACSLLGGNEQFF. CDR3 DNA: TGTGCCTGCAGCCTCTTAGGAGGGAATGAGCAGTTCTTC.

This clonotype was recorded many times. The genes are TRBV7-9 and TRBJ2-1, with 8 positions matching TRBD1. CDR1 and CDR2 (germline): SEHNR, FQNEAQ (reference sequence). After removal of 11 bases from V and 0 bases from J, the junction contained 6 bases not matched to a gene. This CDR3 has 14 amino acids. CDR3 in DNA: TGTGCCGGGGGACAGGTGAGCTCCTACAATGAGCAGTTCTTC. As protein: CAGGQVSSYNEQFF.

Ten or more counts support this clonotype. The chain employs TRBV6-2 or TRBV6-3 and TRBJ1-4; D might be TRBD1 (6 bases). V was trimmed by 5 bases and J by 7 bases, leaving 17 bases between them. Per the germline V gene, CDR1 is MNHEY and CDR2 is SVGEGT. The CDR3 is 15 amino acids. CDR3 residues: CASSTFRDMSEKLFF. CDR3 DNA: TGTGCCAGCAGTACGTTCCGGGACATGAGTGAAAAACTGTTTTTT.

This chain links TRBV27 with TRBJ2-5; tentative D call: TRBD1 (6 bases). Judging by the DNA end, TRBJ2-7 fits better; the J call may be wrong. The CDR3 extends over 14 amino acids. The germline CDR1 and CDR2 sequences are MNHEY and SMNVEV (reference sequence). The CDR3: CASRPSGTNYEQYF. The DNA of the CDR3 is TGTGCCAGCAGGCCCTCCGGGACAAACTACGAGCAGTACTTC.

This CDR3 reads CSAQILQTGATYEQYF. The CDR3 DNA follows: TGCAGTGCTCAAATCCTTCAGACAGGGGCCACCTACGAGCAGTACTTC. The genes are TRBV20-1 and TRBJ2-4; the match to TRBD1 covers 8 bases. The DNA matches TRBJ2-7 better at its end, which makes the J call doubtful. Germline V lookup: CDR1 DFQATT, CDR2 SNEGSKA (reference sequence). This CDR3 is built from 16 residues.

This clonotype was detected only a few times. The CDR3 region has the DNA TGTGCCAGCAGCCCCGGGGGCCAGCCAGATACGCAGTATTTT. This codes for CASSPGGQPDTQYF. The J gene is TRBJ2-3, the V gene TRBV6-4; D might be TRBD1 or TRBD2, each matching 6 bases. Looked up from germline, CDR1 is MRHNA and CDR2 is SNTAGT. V lost 6 bases and J lost 4, with 14 bases in between. The length of the CDR3 is 14 residues.

This clonotype was counted many times. The chain has TRBV27 and TRBJ2-3; no clear D. CDR3 length: 14 amino acids. Germline loops: CDR1 MNHEY, CDR2 SMNVEV (reference sequence). Deletions cut 6 bases from V and 0 bases from J, with 10 bases between. DNA of the CDR3: TGTGCCAGCAGGACAACGGTCAGCACAGATACGCAGTATTTT. Translating it yields CASRTTVSTDTQYF.

The sample holds a few counts of this clonotype. The CDR3 spells CASKSQRNTEAFF. The DNA for the CDR3 is TGCGCCAGCAAAAGCCAGAGGAACACTGAAGCTTTCTTT. This chain links TRBV5-1 with TRBJ1-1, with unresolved D. Germline CDR1 SGHRS, CDR2 YFSETQ. V was trimmed by 6 bases and J by 1 base, leaving 10 bases between them. The CDR3 extends over 13 amino acids.

This clonotype was seen more than once but under ten times. The chain couples TRBV24-1 to TRBJ1-1; no reliable D call. There are 22 residues in the CDR3. Germline assignment: CDR1 KGHDR and CDR2 SFDVKD. Deletions cut 8 bases from V and 5 bases from J, with 41 bases between. The CDR3, as DNA: TGTGCCACCAATAATTCCCAGGCTGGGAGTGGCTTCCCAGGCCAGATATTGACTGAAGCTTTCTTT. This gives the protein CATNNSQAGSGFPGQILTEAFF.